This T cell receptor beta chain was captured in a study of OX40 agonist ivuxolimab in advanced cancers. Worth noting for this clone: The antigen is undetermined.

The ends were cut back, 0 bases at V and 10 bases at J, with 16 bases in the middle. The CDR3 is made up of 15 amino acids. From germline, CDR1 is MGHRA and CDR2 YSYEKL. Profiled with immunoSEQ multiplex PCR; TCRdb holds only in-frame clones, not every one. The sample shows around 23,000 clones, around 85% of them seen only once. Notes on the study in general: Averaged across samples, CD8+ T cells carried more expanded clones than CD4+ did.

Specimen: CD4+ or CD8+ T cells sorted from blood, collected in a trial of the OX40 agonist ivuxolimab. The rearrangement links TRBV4-1 to TRBJ2-1; D tentatively reads TRBD1 or TRBD2 (5 bases each). The clonotype originates from an adult with an advanced solid tumor such as melanoma, head and neck, liver or kidney cancer. CDR3 nucleotides: TGCGCCAGCAGCCAAGATCGGGGACGGGGAATAGAGCAGTTCTTC. Its translation is CASSQDRGRGIEQFF.